These 26 T cell receptor beta chains were all obtained from the same sample, sequenced in a study of patients and donors after allogeneic stem cell transplantation. Using its own MiXCR run on the RT-PCR reads, TCRdb lists one record per CDR3 protein. This sample has about 57,000 distinct CDR3 sequences, with roughly 13% found just once. The sequencing input was blood, either unsorted or a sorted T cell fraction (not recorded which). Receptor source: a human donor who was either an allogeneic HSCT recipient or a stem cell or donor lymphocyte infusion donor (not recorded which). It is not recorded whose cells these are; they may come from a transplant donor.

J is TRBJ1-2 and V is TRBV9; the D gene is possibly TRBD1 (5 bases). Trimming cost V 4 bases and J 7 bases, with 17 bases left between them. The CDR3 runs 14 residues. Germline loops: CDR1 SGDLS, CDR2 YYNGEE. The chain's CDR3 is CASSPEYGAGGYTF. The CDR3 nucleotides read TGTGCCAGCAGCCCCGAATATGGGGCGGGTGGCTACACCTTC. Looking up the rest from reference TRBV9 and TRBJ1-2 gives the full variable domain: DSGVTQTPKHLITATGQRVTLRCSPRSGDLSVYWYQQSLDQGLQFLIQYYNGEERAKGNILERFSAQQFPDLHSELNLSSLELGDSALYFCASSPEYGAGGYTFGSGTRLTVV.

This clonotype has a count of ten or more. The gene calls are TRBV29-1 and TRBJ2-3; possible D gene TRBD1, 5 bases. V lost 7 bases and J 2 bases, leaving 10 bases between the germline ends. The CDR3 loop spans 12 amino acids. The V gene's germline CDR1 is SQVTM and CDR2 ANQGSEA. CDR3 coding DNA: TGCAGCGACAGGCCATCCACAGATACGCAGTATTTT. This gives the protein CSDRPSTDTQYF.

The V gene is TRBV29-1, the J gene TRBJ2-7; D gene uncertain. Germline values: CDR1 SQVTM, CDR2 ANQGSEA. V was trimmed by 6 bases and J by 3 bases, leaving 12 bases between them. The length of the CDR3 is 12 residues. CDR3 in DNA: TGCAGCGTAGGTGCCCTTGGCTACGAGCAGTACTTC. Translation: CSVGALGYEQYF.

V gene TRBV6-5 combines with J gene TRBJ2-5; TRBD1 matches at 8 bases. This CDR3 has 18 residues. The V gene's germline CDR1 is MNHEY and CDR2 SVGAGI. With 2 bases clipped from V and 2 bases from J, the junction kept 13 bases outside the gene matches. CDR3 DNA: TGTGCCAGCAGTTACGTGGGGGCAGGGGGCAAGGAACAAGAGACCCAGTACTTC. Its protein product is CASSYVGAGGKEQETQYF.

This clonotype came up a few times. This sequence joins TRBV5-1 and TRBJ1-6; a possible D gene is TRBD1 (5 bases). CDR3 length: 15 amino acids. The germline V gene has CDR1 SGHRS and CDR2 YFSETQ. V lost 0 bases, J lost 7 bases, and 11 bases lay in between. CDR3: CASSLGTQLNSPLHF. The CDR3 DNA reads TGCGCCAGCAGCTTGGGGACACAGCTAAATTCACCCCTCCACTTT. The full variable domain, in which reference TRBV5-1 and TRBJ1-6 provide the parts outside the CDR3, is KAGVTQTPRYLIKTRGQQVTLSCSPISGHRSVSWYQQTPGQGLQFLFEYFSETQRNKGNFPGRFSGRQFSNSRSEMNVSTLELGDSALYLCASSLGTQLNSPLHFGNGTRLTVT.

Ten or more counts support this clonotype. The chain is built from TRBV7-9 and TRBJ1-5; tentative D call: TRBD1 (5 bases). The germline V gene has CDR1 SEHNR and CDR2 FQNEAQ (reference sequence). The CDR3 contains 14 residues. Trimming removed 5 bases at V and 7 bases at J, with 15 bases between. The CDR3 DNA reads as TGTGCCAGCAGCCTTTCTGAGGGGACCCAGCCCCAGCATTTT. As protein: CASSLSEGTQPQHF. The full variable domain, rest sourced from reference TRBV7-9 and TRBJ1-5, is DTGVSQNPRHKITKRGQNVTFRCDPISEHNRLYWYRQTLGQGPEFLTYFQNEAQLEKSRLLSDRFSAERPKGSFSTLEIQRTEQGDSAMYLCASSLSEGTQPQHFGDGTRLSIL.

V usage is TRBV10-3 and J usage is TRBJ2-1; 13 bases agree with TRBD2. The germline V gene has CDR1 ENHRY and CDR2 SYGVKD. This CDR3 has 18 residues. Trimming at V came to 4 bases and at J to 6 bases, leaving 12 bases not matched to a gene. DNA of the CDR3: TGTGCCATCAGTGGCGGGACTAGCGGGGCCGGGTTATTCAATGAGCAGTTCTTC. Protein sequence: CAISGGTSGAGLFNEQFF.

As for this clonotype: The conserved final phenylalanine or tryptophan is absent from the CDR3, which likely points to a read error. This sequence joins TRBV7-9 and TRBJ1-5; 8 nucleotides match TRBD1. Germline V gene data show CDR1 as SEHNR and CDR2 as FQNEAQ (reference sequence). The V gene end was trimmed by 1 base and the J gene end by 5 bases; junction bases not matched to a gene: 7. There are 16 residues in the CDR3. The CDR3 reads CASSLVGTGLHQPQHL. The CDR3 region has the DNA TGTGCCAGCAGCTTAGTTGGGACAGGTTTGCATCAGCCCCAGCATTTG.

The genes are TRBV29-1 and TRBJ2-3; perhaps TRBD1 as D (5 bases). Trimming cost V 5 bases and J 2 bases, with 11 bases left between them. The CDR3 loop spans 13 amino acids. Germline assignment: CDR1 SQVTM and CDR2 ANQGSEA. Here the CDR3 reads CSVKGIVTDTQYF. Written as DNA, the CDR3 is TGCAGCGTTAAGGGGATAGTCACAGATACGCAGTATTTT.

The chain combines TRBV5-8 with TRBJ2-7, with D possibly being TRBD2 (6 bases). In germline, CDR1 is SGHTS, CDR2 YDEGEE. The V end lost 3 bases, the J end lost 3 bases, and 13 bases lay between the germline ends. The CDR3 runs 14 residues. This chain's CDR3 is CASSYRDFVYEQYF. Written as DNA, the CDR3 is TGTGCCAGCAGCTACCGGGACTTCGTCTACGAGCAGTACTTC.

This clonotype appeared a few times. This chain links TRBV5-6 with TRBJ2-1; 7 bases agree with TRBD2. CDR3 size: 15 residues. Germline V gene lookup returns CDR1 SGHDT and CDR2 YYEEEE. Germline trimming cut 1 base from V and 5 bases from J; bases unmatched to any gene: 6. DNA for the CDR3: TGTGCCAGCAGCTTGTCGAGCGGGGCACACAATGAGCAGTTCTTC. It yields the protein CASSLSSGAHNEQFF.

The chain is built from TRBV7-6 and TRBJ2-7; either TRBD1 or TRBD2 may supply D (5 bases each). This CDR3 contains 12 residues. Per germline, CDR1 SGHVS and CDR2 FNYEAQ. V dropped 0 bases and J dropped 6 bases, with 6 bases sitting between them. CDR3 sequence: CASSLAGPEQYF. CDR3 bases: TGTGCCAGCAGCTTAGCGGGACCCGAGCAGTACTTC.

The chain uses TRBV5-6 and TRBJ2-7, with 12 bases fitting TRBD2. The germline V gene encodes CDR1 SGHDT and CDR2 YYEEEE. This CDR3 spans 15 amino acids. V shed 4 bases, J shed 7 bases, and the junction held 9 bases outside the gene matches. Here the CDR3 DNA reads TGTGCCAGCAGCGTGGGACTAGCGGGCTATTGGGAGCAGTACTTC. Protein product: CASSVGLAGYWEQYF.

The chain employs TRBV12-2 and TRBJ2-1. TRBV12-2 is annotated as a pseudogene. This CDR3 comprises 18 residues. This chain's CDR3 is CASRLVRAQTITYNEQFF. DNA of the CDR3: TGTGCAAGTCGCTTAGTTCGTGCACAGACAATTACCTACAATGAGCAGTTCTTC.

This clonotype was observed a handful of times. This chain joins TRBV9 and TRBJ2-1; no reliable D call. Between the trimmed V and J ends, which lost 0 bases and 10 bases, there was a span of 14 bases. The CDR3 is 14 residues long. Looked up from germline, CDR1 is SGDLS and CDR2 is YYNGEE. The CDR3 reads CASSVVYSPREQFF. CDR3 sequence (DNA): TGTGCCAGCAGCGTAGTGTATAGTCCCAGAGAGCAGTTCTTC. Together with reference TRBV9 and TRBJ2-1, the CDR3 gives the full variable domain: DSGVTQTPKHLITATGQRVTLRCSPRSGDLSVYWYQQSLDQGLQFLIQYYNGEERAKGNILERFSAQQFPDLHSELNLSSLELGDSALYFCASSVVYSPREQFFGPGTRLTVL.

This chain uses TRBV7-8 with TRBJ2-3; D is undetermined. CDR1 and CDR2 from the germline V gene are SGHVS and FQNEAQ. The CDR3 extends over 12 amino acids. V was clipped by 6 bases and J by 6 bases, with 10 bases between them. CDR3 region: CASRHWPDTQYF. In DNA, the CDR3 is TGTGCCAGCAGACACTGGCCGGATACGCAGTATTTT.

This clonotype was observed many times. The rearrangement joins TRBV29-1 to TRBJ1-2; 10 bases line up with TRBD1. Trimming cost V 6 bases and J 8 bases; bases outside gene matches: 9. This CDR3 spans 13 amino acids. The germline V gene has CDR1 SQVTM and CDR2 ANQGSEA. The CDR3 DNA follows: TGCAGCGTGAAAGACAGGGGGCAGCTGGGCTACACCTTC. Amino acid sequence: CSVKDRGQLGYTF.

This sequence joins TRBV27 and TRBJ2-7; D is perhaps TRBD1 (6 bases). The CDR3 covers 16 residues. The germline V gene has CDR1 MNHEY and CDR2 SMNVEV (reference sequence). Trimming took off 5 bases at V and 1 base at J, with 18 bases between the two ends. The CDR3 region has the DNA TGTGCCAGCAGTCCGCCCCCTGGACAGATGTCCTACGAGCAGTACTTC. Protein sequence: CASSPPPGQMSYEQYF.

The chain combines TRBV12-3 or TRBV12-4 with TRBJ2-2; 8 nucleotides match TRBD2. The junction had 4 bases not matched to a gene; V was cut back by 3 bases and J by 4 bases. The CDR3 has 15 amino acids. CDR3 protein: CASSFVAGITGELFF. Written as DNA, the CDR3 is TGTGCCAGCAGTTTTGTAGCGGGGATCACCGGGGAGCTGTTTTTT.

The chain joins TRBV5-1 to TRBJ2-7; no definite D call. The germline CDR1 and CDR2 sequences are SGHRS and YFSETQ. The V and J ends lost 2 bases and 0 bases respectively, with 15 bases between them. The CDR3 runs 16 residues. The CDR3 nucleotides are TGCGCCAGCAGCTTTACCCCGACAAGGAGCTCCTACGAGCAGTACTTC. This encodes CASSFTPTRSSYEQYF.

This clonotype has a count of ten or more. The rearrangement uses TRBV28 and TRBJ2-7; D tentatively fits TRBD1 or TRBD2 (6 bases each). Germline-derived CDR1 and CDR2 are MDHEN and SYDVKM. The CDR3 has 14 residues. Between the trimmed V and J ends, which lost 3 bases and 4 bases, there was a span of 13 bases. The CDR3, as DNA: TGTGCCAGCAGTTTTGCACAGGGAGGATACGAGCAGTACTTC. It yields the protein CASSFAQGGYEQYF.

The table lists this clonotype with a few counts. This CDR3 reads CASSPSGRASETQYF. The CDR3 coding sequence is TGTGCCAGCAGTCCAAGCGGGAGGGCCTCAGAGACCCAGTACTTC. This chain connects TRBV12-3 or TRBV12-4 to TRBJ2-5, with 10 bases lining up with TRBD2. The CDR3 loop spans 15 amino acids. The junction had 7 bases not matched to a gene; V was cut back by 5 bases and J by 4 bases.

This clonotype appeared a few times. CDR3 sequence (DNA): TGTGCCAGCAGTCCACTAAGCGGGAGGGCCGCAGTTGGGGAGCTGTTTTTT. This sequence encodes CASSPLSGRAAVGELFF. The chain uses TRBV12-3 or TRBV12-4 and TRBJ2-2, with 10 bases lining up with TRBD2. The CDR3 sequence is 17 residues long. The V segment lost 5 bases and the J segment 8 bases; nucleotides outside the gene matches: 14.

The sample holds a few counts of this clonotype. The junction departs from the called germline gene at one end, perhaps through a read error. V gene TRBV7-7 combines with J gene TRBJ2-7; D might be TRBD1 or TRBD2, each matching 5 bases. Looked up from germline, CDR1 is SSHAT and CDR2 is FNYEAQ (reference sequence). The CDR3 runs to 14 residues. The CDR3 sequence: CASSLGEGTYEQYF. In DNA, the CDR3 is TGTGCTAGCAGCTTAGGTGAGGGGACCTACGAGCAGTACTTC.

This clonotype has a count of ten or more. J is TRBJ1-5 and V is TRBV29-1, with a weak D call TRBD1 (6 bases). The CDR3 extends over 15 amino acids. V was shortened by 4 bases and J by 0 bases, with 13 bases between the two germline ends. CDR1 is SQVTM, CDR2 ANQGSEA, per germline. The CDR3, as DNA: TGCAGCGTTGCCGGGGACACCAATAGCAATCAGCCCCAGCATTTT. Its protein product is CSVAGDTNSNQPQHF.

This chain joins TRBV5-1 and TRBJ1-1, with TRBD1 as a possible D gene (5 bases). Germline V CDR1 and CDR2: SGHRS, YFSETQ. Trimming left V 4 bases short and J 4 bases short, with 14 bases between. The CDR3 consists of 14 residues. The CDR3 sequence is CASSLNAQGTEAFF. CDR3 nucleotide sequence: TGCGCCAGCAGCCTGAACGCGCAGGGCACTGAAGCTTTCTTT.